This T cell receptor (beta chain) emerged from a study of blood T cell repertoires in COVID-19. Study-level background: Samples representing acute and convalescent COVID-19 were sourced from the United States, Italy and Spain. T cells, B-cell-depleted T cells, or PBMCs provided the cDNA or gDNA that served as material.

Germline loops: CDR1 SGHRS, CDR2 YFSETQ. The CDR3 loop spans 16 amino acids. Trimming removed 0 bases at V and 0 bases at J, with 11 bases between. As regards this clone: At the DNA level, this CDR3 is encoded by other sequences in the same sample as well.

Per the authors' pipeline: Cell counts per sample came from amplifying reference gene primers. The method was immunoSEQ multiplex PCR; TCRdb's version includes in-frame clones alone and lacks a portion of them. The V and J calls and the clone size are those of that table, but D and trimming were determined from the DNA. The table has tens of thousands of clones, 78% seen once; the top ten hold just over 35%. The clonotype originates from a man older than 75 with acute or convalescent COVID-19. The chain is built from TRBV5-1 and TRBJ2-3; weak D call: TRBD2 (6 bases). The specimen sequenced was peripheral blood. The CDR3 spells CASSLGGSGSTDTQYF. The CDR3 DNA sequence: TGCGCCAGCAGCTTGGGGGGTAGCGGAAGCACAGATACGCAGTATTTT.